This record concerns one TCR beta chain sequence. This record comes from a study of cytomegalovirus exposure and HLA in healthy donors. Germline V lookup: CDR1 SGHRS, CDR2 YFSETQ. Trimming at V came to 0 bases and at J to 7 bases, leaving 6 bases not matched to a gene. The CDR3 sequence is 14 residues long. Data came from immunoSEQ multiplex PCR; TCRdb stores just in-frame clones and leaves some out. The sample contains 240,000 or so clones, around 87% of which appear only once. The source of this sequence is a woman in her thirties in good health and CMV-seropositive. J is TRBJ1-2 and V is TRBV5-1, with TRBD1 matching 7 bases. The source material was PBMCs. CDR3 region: CASSLGDSRGGYTF. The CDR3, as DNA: TGCGCCAGCAGCTTGGGGGACAGTCGGGGTGGCTACACCTTC.